The present T cell receptor beta chain was sequenced within a study of graft-versus-host responses after intestinal transplantation. Whole-study results and caveats: Peak circulating GvH clone levels tracked with early post-transplant HvG declines.

In regard to this clone: Antigen specificity is unknown.

The CDR3 has 15 amino acids. With 0 bases removed from V and 4 bases from J, the gap between germline ends came to 11 bases. Looked up from germline, CDR1 is LGHNT and CDR2 is FRNRAP. Sequenced by immunoSEQ multiplex PCR; TCRdb stores in-frame clones only, minus some. The sample includes 25,000 to 30,000 clones, around 92% of them seen just once. Material: PBMCs, obtained about 70 days after intestinal transplant. The clonotype originates from a human patient who received an intestinal transplant, so some T cells may come from the graft donor. The chain is built from TRBV12-5 and TRBJ2-3; D is unresolved. CDR3 protein: CASGLVAWTADTQYF. Written as DNA, the CDR3 is TGTGCTAGTGGTTTGGTAGCCTGGACCGCAGATACGCAGTATTTT. The complete variable domain, with remaining parts taken from reference TRBV12-5 and TRBJ2-3, reads DARVTQTPRHKVTEMGQEVTMRCQPILGHNTVFWYRQTMMQGLELLAYFRNRAPLDDSGMPKDRFSAEMPDATLATLKIQPSEPRDSAVYFCASGLVAWTADTQYFGPGTRLTVL.